These 15 T cell receptor beta chains were all obtained from the same sample, sequenced in a study of Graves' ophthalmopathy and Graves' hyperthyroidism. Transcripts of RNA were the source for amplifying TCR beta CDR3 regions. Second-round multiplex PCR followed a first-round RT-PCR using HTBI primers. One entry per CDR3 protein, called by TCRdb with MiXCR from the multiplex PCR reads. The sample includes hundreds of thousands of distinct CDR3 sequences, under 50% of them seen just once. Sequencing was carried out using peripheral blood. The receptors here all came from an adult man with Graves' ophthalmopathy.

This clonotype was picked up a small number of times. The V call is TRBV7-6, the J call TRBJ2-7, with 9 nucleotides matching TRBD2. CDR1 is SGHVS and CDR2 is FNYEAQ in the germline V gene. The junction had 14 bases not matched to a gene; V was cut back by 5 bases and J by 3 bases. This CDR3 is 17 amino acids long. The CDR3 DNA is TGTGCCAGCAGCCAAGAGTTGGTAGCGGGGGATCTCTACGAGCAGTACTTC. Translated, it gives CASSQELVAGDLYEQYF.

The V call is TRBV4-1, the J call TRBJ1-3; D remains unclear. Germline values: CDR1 MGHRA, CDR2 YSYEKL. Trimming left V 4 bases short and J 4 bases short, with 14 bases between. The CDR3 covers 15 residues. CDR3 region: CASSPYRVGGNTIYF. The DNA for the CDR3 is TGCGCCAGCAGCCCGTACCGGGTTGGAGGAAACACCATATATTTT.

This clonotype has just one count. This may be a read error, as it is one base from a much larger clone. The chain joins TRBV7-9 to TRBJ1-5; D unresolved. The CDR3 contains 14 residues. V lost 5 bases and J lost 6, with 14 bases in between. Germline V gives CDR1 SEHNR, CDR2 FQNEAQ (reference sequence). The CDR3 DNA reads TGTGCCAGCAGCCGGGCCGAGGTGGGTCAGCCCCAGCATTTT. It translates to CASSRAEVGQPQHF.

A note on this clonotype: This could be a read error, since a much larger clone is one nucleotide away. The V and J genes are TRBV29-1 and TRBJ2-2; D perhaps matches TRBD2 (5 bases). Germline CDR1 reads SQVTM; CDR2 reads ANQGSEA. The CDR3 contains 13 residues. V was trimmed by 7 bases and J by 8 bases, leaving 17 bases between them. The CDR3 bases are TGCAGCGGTGGGTCGGGCGCGGGTGGGGAGCTGTTTTTT. This encodes CSGGSGAGGELFF.

About this clonotype itself: This may arise from a read error, as a much more abundant clone is one base away. This chain uses TRBV10-3 with TRBJ1-2; 9 nucleotides agree with TRBD1. Per the germline V gene, CDR1 is ENHRY and CDR2 is SYGVKD. CDR3 length equals 14 residues. V trimming: 6 bases; J trimming: 8 bases; junction bases outside the gene matches: 10. The CDR3: CAISATGQGRGYTF. CDR3 nucleotide sequence: TGTGCCATCAGCGCGACCGGACAGGGGCGGGGCTACACCTTC.

This clonotype was detected ten times or more. V gene TRBV10-3 combines with J gene TRBJ2-7; D is undetermined. Germline CDR1 is ENHRY and CDR2 is SYGVKD. This CDR3 region has 12 residues. The ends were cut back, 0 bases at V and 2 bases at J, with 2 bases in the middle. CDR3 region: CAISESPYEQYF. For the CDR3, the DNA is TGTGCCATCAGTGAGTCGCCCTACGAGCAGTACTTC.

The chain has TRBV10-3 and TRBJ1-2; 9 positions match TRBD1. With 5 bases clipped from V and 0 bases from J, the junction kept 4 bases outside the gene matches. Germline lookup yields CDR1 ENHRY and CDR2 SYGVKD. The CDR3 spans 15 residues. The CDR3 region is CAISHRGLANYGYTF. As DNA, the CDR3 is TGTGCCATCAGTCACAGGGGGCTGGCTAACTATGGCTACACCTTC.

This clonotype has at least ten counts. The chain links TRBV28 to TRBJ1-2; weak D call: TRBD1 (5 bases). The CDR3 length is 13 residues. V shed 7 bases and J shed 1 base, with 10 bases lying between them. In germline, CDR1 is MDHEN, CDR2 SYDVKM. CDR3 nucleotide sequence: TGTGCCAGCACTGGGGGTGATAACTATGGCTACACCTTC. It codes for CASTGGDNYGYTF.

This clonotype showed up many times. The chain combines TRBV4-1 with TRBJ1-5, with 7 bases that match TRBD1. J was trimmed by 5 bases and V by 1 base; bases with no gene match: 5. Per germline, CDR1 MGHRA and CDR2 YSYEKL. This CDR3 has 15 amino acids. DNA of the CDR3: TGCGCCAGCAGCCAAGGGTACAGGGGTGATCAGCCCCAGCATTTT. Translation gives CASSQGYRGDQPQHF.

The gene calls are TRBV19 and TRBJ2-7, with a tentative D call TRBD2 (6 bases). Trimming took 11 bases from V and 0 from J, leaving 17 bases between them. The CDR3 sequence is 14 residues long. Per germline, CDR1 LNHDA and CDR2 SQIVND (reference sequence). CDR3 in amino acids: CAWRASVGSYEQYF. The CDR3 DNA reads TGTGCCTGGAGGGCTAGCGTCGGCTCCTACGAGCAGTACTTC.

This clonotype was found a few times. The chain joins TRBV7-8 to TRBJ1-2, with D possibly matching TRBD1 (5 bases). Germline loops: CDR1 SGHVS, CDR2 FQNEAQ. Between the trimmed V and J ends, which lost 6 bases and 3 bases, there was a span of 23 bases. The CDR3 runs to 17 residues. DNA for the CDR3: TGTGCCAGCAGTTATCCAGAATCGGGACGGATTTACTATGGCTACACCTTC. Encoded protein: CASSYPESGRIYYGYTF.

This clonotype was observed at least ten times. The V gene is TRBV10-3, the J gene TRBJ2-7; 7 bases align to TRBD2. Germline V gives CDR1 ENHRY, CDR2 SYGVKD. CDR3 length: 16 amino acids. V shed 0 bases and J 0 bases; nucleotides not matched to a gene: 5. CDR3 nucleotides: TGTGCCATCAGTGAGTCAGCTAGCGGAAGCTCCTACGAGCAGTACTTC. This codes for CAISESASGSSYEQYF.

Worth noting for this clonotype: A much larger clonotype is one base distant, so this may be a read error. The chain employs TRBV25-1 and TRBJ1-2, with 7 bases that match TRBD1. Germline V gene data show CDR1 as MGHDK and CDR2 as SYGVNS. V dropped 6 bases and J dropped 2; count of bases not matched to a gene: 12. CDR3 length: 16 amino acids. This chain's CDR3 is CASRPARRGQNYGYTF. CDR3 DNA sequence: TGTGCCAGCAGGCCCGCCCGGAGGGGACAGAACTATGGCTACACCTTC.

Regarding this clonotype: Because it lacks the conserved phenylalanine or tryptophan at the end, this CDR3 is likely a read error. The chain couples TRBV11-1 to TRBJ1-2; TRBD1 is a possible D gene (5 bases). The ends were cut back, 3 bases at V and 10 bases at J, with 21 bases in the middle. This CDR3 has 15 amino acids. The germline gives CDR1 SGHAT, CDR2 FQDESV (reference sequence). CDR3 region: CASSLLTSGTLAYTL. The DNA of the CDR3 is TGTGCCAGCAGCTTGTTAACTAGCGGGACTCTTGCCTACACCCTC.

This clonotype has a count of ten or more. V and J are TRBV7-2 and TRBJ1-2; D is possibly TRBD1 (6 bases). The CDR3 is 16 residues long. V lost 1 base, J lost 7 bases, and 19 bases lay in between. The V gene's germline CDR1 is SGHTA and CDR2 FQGNSA. This chain's CDR3 is CASSLGPRTVVFGYTF. Written as DNA, the CDR3 is TGTGCCAGCAGCTTAGGCCCCCGGACAGTTGTTTTTGGCTACACCTTC.